The T cell receptor beta chain under discussion was sequenced for a study of blood T cell repertoires in COVID-19. Trimming took off 6 bases at V and 3 bases at J, with 14 bases between the two ends. Looked up from germline, CDR1 is SQVTM and CDR2 is ANQGSEA. This CDR3 has 14 residues. The method was immunoSEQ multiplex PCR; TCRdb's version includes in-frame clones alone and lacks a portion of them. The data hold 170,000 or so clones, with 85% to 95% observed a single time. Sequenced: peripheral blood. This clonotype was sampled from a man aged 50-59 years with acute or convalescent COVID-19. The chain employs TRBV29-1 and TRBJ2-2, with D hard to call. The CDR3 here is CSVRFDRDTGELFF. The CDR3 coding sequence is TGCAGCGTCCGCTTCGACCGGGACACCGGGGAGCTGTTTTTT.